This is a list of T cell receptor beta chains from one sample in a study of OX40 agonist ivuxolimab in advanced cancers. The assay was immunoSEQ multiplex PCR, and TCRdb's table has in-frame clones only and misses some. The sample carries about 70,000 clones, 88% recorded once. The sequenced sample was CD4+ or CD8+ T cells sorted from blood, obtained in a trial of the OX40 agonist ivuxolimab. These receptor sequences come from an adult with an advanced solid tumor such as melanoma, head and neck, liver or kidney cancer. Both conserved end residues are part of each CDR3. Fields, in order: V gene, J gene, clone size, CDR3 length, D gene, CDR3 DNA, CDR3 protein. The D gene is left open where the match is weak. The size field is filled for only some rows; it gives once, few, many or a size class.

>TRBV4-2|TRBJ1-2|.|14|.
TGTGCCAGCAGCCAAGAGGGGCCTATAAATGGCTACACCTTC
CASSQEGPINGYTF
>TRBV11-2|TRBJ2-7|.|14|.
TGTGCCAGCAGCACAGGGATAGGGTCCTACGAGCAGTACTTC
CASSTGIGSYEQYF
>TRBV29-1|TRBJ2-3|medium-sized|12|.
TGCAGCGTTCGAAGTGCATTAGATACGCAGTATTTT
CSVRSALDTQYF
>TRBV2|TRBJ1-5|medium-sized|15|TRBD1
TGTGCCAGCAGAACCGGGACAGGCGCCAATCAGCCCCAGCATTTT
CASRTGTGANQPQHF
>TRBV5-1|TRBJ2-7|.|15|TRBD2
TGCGCCAGCAGCTTGGTGCTAGCGGGAGACTACGAGCAGTACTTC
CASSLVLAGDYEQYF
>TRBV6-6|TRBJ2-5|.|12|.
TGTGCCAGCAGTGTAGCTGAAGAGACCCAGTACTTC
CASSVAEETQYF
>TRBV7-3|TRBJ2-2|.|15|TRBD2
TGTGCCAGCTCGGGGCTAGCGGGAGAGACCGGGGAGCTGTTTTTT
CASSGLAGETGELFF
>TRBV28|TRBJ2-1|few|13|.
TGTGCCAGCAGTACGGGAGTCGTGAATGAGCAGTTCTTC
CASSTGVVNEQFF
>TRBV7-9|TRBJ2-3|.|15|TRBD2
TGTGCCAGCAGCTTAGCGAGGGCGGGAGAAGATACGCAGTATTTT
CASSLARAGEDTQYF
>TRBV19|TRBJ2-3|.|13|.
TGTGCCAGTAGTATAGATCACACAGATACGCAGTATTTT
CASSIDHTDTQYF
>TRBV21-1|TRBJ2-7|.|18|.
TGTGCCAGCAGCCCCCTGGGTAGTAGCGGGGGAAGCTCCTACGAGCAGTACTTC
CASSPLGSSGGSSYEQYF
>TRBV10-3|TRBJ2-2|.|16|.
TGTGCCATCACCACTTCACAGGGCCGAATCACCGGGGAGCTGTTTTTT
CAITTSQGRITGELFF
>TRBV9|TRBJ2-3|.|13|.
TGTGCCAGCAGCGGGACAAACACAGATACGCAGTATTTT
CASSGTNTDTQYF
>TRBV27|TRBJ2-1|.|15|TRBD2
TGTGCCAGCACCAGGACTAGCGGGCCATACAATGAGCAGTTCTTC
CASTRTSGPYNEQFF
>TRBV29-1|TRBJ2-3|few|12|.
TGCAGCGTTGTACAGAGCACAGATACGCAGTATTTT
CSVVQSTDTQYF
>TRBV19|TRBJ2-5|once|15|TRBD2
TGTGCCAGTAGGAGGACTAGCGGGGGAGCAGAGACCCAGTACTTC
CASRRTSGGAETQYF